This TCR beta chain originates from a study of blood T cell repertoires in COVID-19. Study-level information: Spain, Italy and the United States supplied samples that represented acute and convalescent COVID-19.

In its sample, this clone was seen once. Cohorts were assigned according to the clinical history that participants reported. Two negative PCRs, clearance, or symptom resolution had been documented for recovered Cohort 3 donors. The authors' processing: The assay estimated nucleated cells by amplifying reference gene primers. This table comes from immunoSEQ multiplex PCR, and its TCRdb copy is limited to in-frame clones, with some not included. D and trimming come from the DNA, and the V and J calls and clone size come from that table. The sample has about 300,000 clones; approximately 84% are singletons. V was clipped by 5 bases and J by 12 bases; unmatched bases: 9. CDR1 is MNHEY, CDR2 SVGAGI, per germline. The CDR3 consists of 14 residues.

The sequenced material came from PBMCs or T cells enriched from blood (not recorded which). This chain links TRBV6-5 with TRBJ2-7; 14 nucleotides align to TRBD2. This TCR came from a man aged 25 to 45 who had recovered from COVID-19. This CDR3 reads CASSTPGTSGSRYF. CDR3 nucleotide sequence: TGTGCCAGCAGTACTCCCGGGACTAGCGGGAGTCGGTACTTC.